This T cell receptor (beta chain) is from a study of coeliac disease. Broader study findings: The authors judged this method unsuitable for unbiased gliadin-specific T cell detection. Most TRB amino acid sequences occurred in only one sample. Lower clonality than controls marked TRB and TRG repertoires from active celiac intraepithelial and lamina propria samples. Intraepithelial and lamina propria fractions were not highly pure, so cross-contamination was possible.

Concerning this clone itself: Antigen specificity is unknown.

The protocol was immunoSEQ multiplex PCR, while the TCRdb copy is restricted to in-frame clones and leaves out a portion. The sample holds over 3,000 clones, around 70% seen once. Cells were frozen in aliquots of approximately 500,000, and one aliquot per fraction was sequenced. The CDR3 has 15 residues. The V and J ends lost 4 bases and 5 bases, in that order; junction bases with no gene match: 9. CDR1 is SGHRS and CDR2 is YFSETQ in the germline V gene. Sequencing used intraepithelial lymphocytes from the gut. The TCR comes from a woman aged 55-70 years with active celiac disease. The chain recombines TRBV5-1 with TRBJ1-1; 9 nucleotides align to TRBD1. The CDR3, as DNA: TGCGCCAGCAGCCTAACCGGGACAGGGTATACTGAAGCTTTCTTT. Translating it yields CASSLTGTGYTEAFF.